One sample yielded the 5 T cell receptor beta chains listed below, sequenced in a study of blood T cell repertoires in COVID-19. Only in-frame clones appear in the TCRdb table, and some are missing; sequencing was by immunoSEQ multiplex PCR. Here the sample spans 190,000 or so clones, just under 90% being singletons. The sequencing input was peripheral blood. These receptors were taken from a woman under 30 who had recovered from COVID-19.

This clone appeared once. The gene calls are TRBV6-1 and TRBJ2-7; TRBD2 aligns across 9 bases. The CDR3 length is 14 residues. The germline gives CDR1 MNHNS, CDR2 SASEGT. Unmatched junction bases numbered 3, after V lost 1 base and J lost 5 bases. The CDR3 reads CASSEVGGGDEQYF. The CDR3 coding sequence is TGTGCCAGCAGTGAAGTGGGCGGGGGGGACGAGCAGTACTTC.

This sequence joins TRBV6-5 and TRBJ1-2; tentative D call: TRBD1 (5 bases). The CDR3 is 15 amino acids. The germline V gene has CDR1 MNHEY and CDR2 SVGAGI. The ends were cut back, 6 bases at V and 4 bases at J, with 18 bases in the middle. The CDR3 loop is CASRLSGGSLYGYTF. DNA of the CDR3: TGTGCCAGCAGACTCTCCGGGGGGTCCCTCTATGGCTACACCTTC.

V and J are TRBV19 and TRBJ2-1; 9 nucleotides line up with TRBD2. There are 13 residues in the CDR3. Germline CDR1 reads LNHDA; CDR2 reads SQIVND (reference sequence). Trimming cost V 8 bases and J 8 bases; bases outside gene matches: 7. CDR3 DNA: TGTGCCAGTGAGGCGGGGGGGGGCTATGAGCAGTTCTTC. Translation gives CASEAGGGYEQFF.

The CDR3 DNA is TGTGCCAGCAGACGGGACAGGGAGGTACTCAGAAAACTGTTTTTT. Translating gives CASRRDREVLRKLFF. The V call is TRBV6-6, the J call TRBJ1-4; TRBD1 matches 9 bases. Per germline, CDR1 MNHNY and CDR2 SVGAGI (reference sequence). The trim removed 6 bases at V and 10 bases at J, leaving 12 bases unmatched. This CDR3 has 15 amino acids.

The chain employs TRBV4-3 and TRBJ2-6, with 8 bases identical to TRBD1. The CDR3 has 18 amino acids. V was pared by 2 bases and J by 0 bases, with 6 bases of the junction left unmatched. The germline gives CDR1 LGHNA, CDR2 YSLEER. CDR3 residues: CASSQTQGVHSGANVLTF. The DNA of the CDR3 is TGCGCCAGCAGCCAAACACAGGGGGTGCACTCTGGGGCCAACGTCCTGACTTTC.